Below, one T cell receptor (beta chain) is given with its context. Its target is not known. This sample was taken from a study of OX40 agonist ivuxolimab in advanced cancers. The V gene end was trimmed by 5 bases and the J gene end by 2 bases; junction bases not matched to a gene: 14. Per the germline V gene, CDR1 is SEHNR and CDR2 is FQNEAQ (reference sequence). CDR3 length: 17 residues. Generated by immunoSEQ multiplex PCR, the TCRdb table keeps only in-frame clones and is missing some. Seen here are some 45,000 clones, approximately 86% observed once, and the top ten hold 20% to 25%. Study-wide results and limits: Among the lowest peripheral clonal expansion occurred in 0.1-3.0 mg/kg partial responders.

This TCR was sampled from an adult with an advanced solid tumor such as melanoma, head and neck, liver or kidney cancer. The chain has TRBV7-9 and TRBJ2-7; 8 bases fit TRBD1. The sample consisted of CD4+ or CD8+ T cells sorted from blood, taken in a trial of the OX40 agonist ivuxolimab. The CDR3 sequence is CASSTHQGAREAYEQYF. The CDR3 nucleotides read TGTGCCAGCAGCACACACCAGGGGGCCAGAGAAGCCTACGAGCAGTACTTC. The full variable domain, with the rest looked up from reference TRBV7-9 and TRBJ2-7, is DTGVSQNPRHKITKRGQNVTFRCDPISEHNRLYWYRQTLGQGPEFLTYFQNEAQLEKSRLLSDRFSAERPKGSFSTLEIQRTEQGDSAMYLCASSTHQGAREAYEQYFGPGTRLTVT.